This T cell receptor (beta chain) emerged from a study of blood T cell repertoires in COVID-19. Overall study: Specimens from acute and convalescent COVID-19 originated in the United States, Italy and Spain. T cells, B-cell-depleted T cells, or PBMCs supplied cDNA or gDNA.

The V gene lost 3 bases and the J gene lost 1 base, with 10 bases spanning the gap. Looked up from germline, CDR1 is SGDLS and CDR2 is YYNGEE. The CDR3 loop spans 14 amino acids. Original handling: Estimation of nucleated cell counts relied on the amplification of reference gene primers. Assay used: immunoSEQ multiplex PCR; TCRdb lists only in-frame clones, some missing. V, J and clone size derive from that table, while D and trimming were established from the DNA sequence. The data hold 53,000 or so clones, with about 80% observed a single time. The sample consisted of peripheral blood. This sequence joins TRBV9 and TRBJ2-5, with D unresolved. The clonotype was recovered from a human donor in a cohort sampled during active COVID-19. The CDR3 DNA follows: TGTGCCAGCAGCGCAACCCTAGTCCAAGAGACCCAGTACTTC. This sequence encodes CASSATLVQETQYF. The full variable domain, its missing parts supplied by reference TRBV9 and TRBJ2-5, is DSGVTQTPKHLITATGQRVTLRCSPRSGDLSVYWYQQSLDQGLQFLIQYYNGEERAKGNILERFSAQQFPDLHSELNLSSLELGDSALYFCASSATLVQETQYFGPGTRLLVL.